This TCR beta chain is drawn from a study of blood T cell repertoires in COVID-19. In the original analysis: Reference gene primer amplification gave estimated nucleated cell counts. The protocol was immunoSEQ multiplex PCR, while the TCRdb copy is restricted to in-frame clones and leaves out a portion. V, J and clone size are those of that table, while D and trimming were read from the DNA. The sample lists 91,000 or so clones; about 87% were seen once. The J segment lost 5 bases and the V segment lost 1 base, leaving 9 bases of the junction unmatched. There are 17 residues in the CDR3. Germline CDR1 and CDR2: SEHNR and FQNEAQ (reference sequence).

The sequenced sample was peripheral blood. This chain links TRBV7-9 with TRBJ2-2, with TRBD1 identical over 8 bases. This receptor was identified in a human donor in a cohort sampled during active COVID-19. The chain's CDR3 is CASSLELRTGKTGELFF. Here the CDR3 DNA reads TGTGCCAGCAGCTTAGAACTAAGGACAGGGAAGACCGGGGAGCTGTTTTTT.